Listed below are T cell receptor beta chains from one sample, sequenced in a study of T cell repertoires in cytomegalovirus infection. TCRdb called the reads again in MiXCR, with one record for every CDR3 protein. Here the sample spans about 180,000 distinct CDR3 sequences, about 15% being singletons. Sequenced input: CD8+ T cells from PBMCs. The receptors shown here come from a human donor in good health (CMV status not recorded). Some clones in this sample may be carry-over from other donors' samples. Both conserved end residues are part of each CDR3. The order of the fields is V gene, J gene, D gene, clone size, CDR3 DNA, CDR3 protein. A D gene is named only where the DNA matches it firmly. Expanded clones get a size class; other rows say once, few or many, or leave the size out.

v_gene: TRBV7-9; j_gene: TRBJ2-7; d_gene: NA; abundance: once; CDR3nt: TGTGCCAGCGCCGACTCCTACGAGCAGTACTTC; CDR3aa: CASADSYEQYF
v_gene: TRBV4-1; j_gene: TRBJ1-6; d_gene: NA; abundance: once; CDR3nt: TGCGCCAGCAGCCAAGATTTGGCCTGGGGGCTCCTCCACTTT; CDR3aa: CASSQDLAWGLLHF
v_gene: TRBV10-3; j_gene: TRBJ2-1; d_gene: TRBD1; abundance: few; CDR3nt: TGTGCCACCACGACAGGGCTCTCCTACAATGAGCAGTTCTTC; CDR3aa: CATTTGLSYNEQFF
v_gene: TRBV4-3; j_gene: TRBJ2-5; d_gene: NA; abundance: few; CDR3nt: TGCGCCAGCAGCCAAGGGGCCGGGGGCGGAGGGCAAGAGACCCAGTACTTC; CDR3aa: CASSQGAGGGGQETQYF
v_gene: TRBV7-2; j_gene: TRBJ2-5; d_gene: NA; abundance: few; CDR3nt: TGTGCCAGCAGCTTAAGAAGGGGGATAACCCAAGAGACCCAGTACTTC; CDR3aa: CASSLRRGITQETQYF
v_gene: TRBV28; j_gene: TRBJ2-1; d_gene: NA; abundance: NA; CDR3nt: TGTGCCAGCAGTTCTTCATCGGTGGGTGAGCAGTTCTTC; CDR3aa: CASSSSSVGEQFF
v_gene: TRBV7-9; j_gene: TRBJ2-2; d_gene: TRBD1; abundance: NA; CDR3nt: TGTGCCAGCAGCCAGGGACAGGGACCCACCGGGGAGCTGTTTTTT; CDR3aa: CASSQGQGPTGELFF
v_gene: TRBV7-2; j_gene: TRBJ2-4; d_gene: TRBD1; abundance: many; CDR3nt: TGTGCCAGCAGCTATTTACCGGGACAGGGAAACATTCAGTACTTC; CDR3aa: CASSYLPGQGNIQYF
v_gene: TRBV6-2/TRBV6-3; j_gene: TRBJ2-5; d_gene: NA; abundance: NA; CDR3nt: TGTGCCAGCAGTCGCGGGACATCGAGGCGAGAGACCCAGTACTTC; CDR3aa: CASSRGTSRRETQYF
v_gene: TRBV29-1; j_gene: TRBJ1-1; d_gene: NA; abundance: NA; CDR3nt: TGCAGCGGGGAGGACAGTAACACTGAAGCTTTCTTT; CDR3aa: CSGEDSNTEAFF
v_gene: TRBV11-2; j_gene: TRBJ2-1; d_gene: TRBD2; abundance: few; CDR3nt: TGTGCCAGCAGCTTAGTAGGACTAGTGCCTGACAATGAGCAGTTCTTC; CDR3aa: CASSLVGLVPDNEQFF
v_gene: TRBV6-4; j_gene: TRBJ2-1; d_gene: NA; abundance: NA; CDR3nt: TGTGCCAGCAGTGACTTTGCGGGCCTGTTCAATGAGCAGTTCTTC; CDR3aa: CASSDFAGLFNEQFF
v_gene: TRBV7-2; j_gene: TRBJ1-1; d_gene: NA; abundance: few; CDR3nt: TGTGCCAGCAGCGGGTACAGGGTCTCTGAAGCTTTCTTT; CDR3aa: CASSGYRVSEAFF
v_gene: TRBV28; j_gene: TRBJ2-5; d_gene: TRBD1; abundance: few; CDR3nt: TGTGCCAGCGGCAACAGGGGGCGAGAGACCCAGTACTTC; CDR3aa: CASGNRGRETQYF
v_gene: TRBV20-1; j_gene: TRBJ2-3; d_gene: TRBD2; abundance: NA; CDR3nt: TGCAGTGCCGGAGCGGGACTAGCGGGGGGAGCCGCTAGCACAGATACGCAGTATTTT; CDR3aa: CSAGAGLAGGAASTDTQYF
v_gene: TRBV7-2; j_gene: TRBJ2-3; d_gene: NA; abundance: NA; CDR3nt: TGTGCCAGCAGCCCGTATGACCTCAGCACAGATACGCAGTATTTT; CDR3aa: CASSPYDLSTDTQYF
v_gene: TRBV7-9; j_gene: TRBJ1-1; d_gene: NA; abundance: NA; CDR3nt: TGTGCCAGCAGCACCAAGAAGTCGACATCGAACACTGAAGCTTTCTTT; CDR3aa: CASSTKKSTSNTEAFF
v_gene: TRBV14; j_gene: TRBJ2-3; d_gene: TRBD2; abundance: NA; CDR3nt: TGTGCCAGCAGCCAAATACTAGCGGGGGTCACAGATACGCAGTATTTT; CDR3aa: CASSQILAGVTDTQYF
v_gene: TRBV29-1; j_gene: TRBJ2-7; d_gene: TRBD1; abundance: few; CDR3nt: TGCAGCGTTGAAGTTACCAGGGGGCTCCACGAGCAGTACTTC; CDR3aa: CSVEVTRGLHEQYF
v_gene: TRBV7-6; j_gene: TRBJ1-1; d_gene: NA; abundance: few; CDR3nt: TGTGCCAGCAGCTTAGGGGCCGAGAACACTGAAGCTTTCTTT; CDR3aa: CASSLGAENTEAFF
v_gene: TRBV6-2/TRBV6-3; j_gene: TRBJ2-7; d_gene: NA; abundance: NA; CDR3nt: TGTGCCAGCAGTTACTCCCCGGACAGCTACGAGCAGTACTTC; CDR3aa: CASSYSPDSYEQYF
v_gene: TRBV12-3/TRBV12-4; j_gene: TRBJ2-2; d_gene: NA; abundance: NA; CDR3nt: TGTGCCAGCAGTTTAGGGACACCGAACACCGGGGAGCTGTTTTTT; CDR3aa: CASSLGTPNTGELFF
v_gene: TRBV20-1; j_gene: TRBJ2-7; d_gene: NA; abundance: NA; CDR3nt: TGCAGTGCTAGAGACGGGGGTACGGACGAGCAGTACTTC; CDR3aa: CSARDGGTDEQYF
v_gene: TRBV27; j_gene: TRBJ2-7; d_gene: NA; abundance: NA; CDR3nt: TGTGCCAGCAGTTTAACAGGCCTCCGATACGAGCAGTACTTC; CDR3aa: CASSLTGLRYEQYF
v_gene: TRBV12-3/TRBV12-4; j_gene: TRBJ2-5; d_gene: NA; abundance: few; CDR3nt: TGTGCCAGCAGCGGGACTCCGACCCGGGAGACCCAGTACTTC; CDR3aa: CASSGTPTRETQYF
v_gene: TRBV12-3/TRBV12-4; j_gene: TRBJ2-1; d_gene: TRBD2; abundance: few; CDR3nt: TGTGCCAGCATGACTAGCGGGGGACCCTCCTACAATGAGCAGTTCTTC; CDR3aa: CASMTSGGPSYNEQFF
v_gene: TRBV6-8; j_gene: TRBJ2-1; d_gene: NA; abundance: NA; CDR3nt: TGTGCCAGCAGGGAGTTGGACGGAAGCTCCTACAATGAGCAGTTCTTC; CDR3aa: CASRELDGSSYNEQFF
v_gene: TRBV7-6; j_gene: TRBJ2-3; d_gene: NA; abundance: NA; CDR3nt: TGTGCCAGCAGCGTTAGGGGTCCCGGGGATACAGATACGCAGTATTTT; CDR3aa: CASSVRGPGDTDTQYF
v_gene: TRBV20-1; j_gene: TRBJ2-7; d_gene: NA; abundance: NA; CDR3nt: TGCAGTGCTAGGGCTAGCGACACCTACGAGCAGTACTTC; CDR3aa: CSARASDTYEQYF
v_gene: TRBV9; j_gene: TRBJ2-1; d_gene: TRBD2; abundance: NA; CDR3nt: TGTGCCAGCAGCCCCCGGACTAGCGGGGGGCCTAAGGATGAGCAGTTCTTC; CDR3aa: CASSPRTSGGPKDEQFF
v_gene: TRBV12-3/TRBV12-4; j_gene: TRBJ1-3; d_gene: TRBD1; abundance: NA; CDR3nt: TGTGCCAGCACCGACAGGGCCTCTGGAAACACCATATATTTT; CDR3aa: CASTDRASGNTIYF
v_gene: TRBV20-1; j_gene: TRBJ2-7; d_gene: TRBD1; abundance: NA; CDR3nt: TGCAGTGCTAGCTCCGAGGACAGGGGAGTCTACGAGCAGTACTTC; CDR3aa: CSASSEDRGVYEQYF
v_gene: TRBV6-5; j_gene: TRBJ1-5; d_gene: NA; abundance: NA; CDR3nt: TGTGCCAGCAGTTACTCAGGAAAACAGCCCCAGCATTTT; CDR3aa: CASSYSGKQPQHF
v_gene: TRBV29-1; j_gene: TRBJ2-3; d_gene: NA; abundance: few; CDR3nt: TGCAGCGTTGAAGATCAAGCCCTAGGGACAGATACGCAGTATTTT; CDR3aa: CSVEDQALGTDTQYF
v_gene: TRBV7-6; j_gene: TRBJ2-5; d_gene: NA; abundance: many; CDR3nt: TGTGCCAGCAGCTTCAGACCCAGGGACCAAGAGACCCAGTACTTC; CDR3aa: CASSFRPRDQETQYF